This TCR beta chain was retrieved from a study of blood T cell repertoires in COVID-19. Overall study context: Sites in the United States, Italy and Spain provided acute and convalescent COVID-19 samples.

This clone was observed a few times. This table comes from immunoSEQ multiplex PCR, and its TCRdb copy is limited to in-frame clones, with some not included. The table records about 150,000 clones, 76% of them present only once. This CDR3 has 15 amino acids. After removal of 0 bases from V and 7 bases from J, the junction contained 8 bases not matched to a gene. Germline V gives CDR1 MNHEY, CDR2 SVGAGI. This chain uses TRBV6-5 with TRBJ2-7; 8 bases map to TRBD2. The TCR originated in a man in his 60s with acute or convalescent COVID-19. The specimen was peripheral blood. Here the CDR3 DNA reads TGTGCCAGCAGTTACTCCGGGACTAGAAGGGAAGAGCAGTACTTC. It yields the protein CASSYSGTRREEQYF.